The 21 T cell receptor beta chains listed next were all sequenced from one sample in a study of blood T cell repertoires in COVID-19 (TCRdb year 2020). Library preparation used the immunoSEQ multiplex PCR assay. What TCRdb holds here is the immuneACCESS table cut down to in-frame rearrangements. Part of the clones is not present; checked against another copy, under half of the missing clones reflect an unresolved V gene, and the others are unexplained. In this sample the table shows 65,000 or so clones, 80% to 90% of which occur a single time. Approximately 3% of the sample is taken by the ten largest. Sequenced input: peripheral blood. The receptors shown here come from a man between 45 and 60 years old with active COVID-19.

The chain combines TRBV9 with TRBJ2-3; 8 bases align to TRBD2. This CDR3 is 14 amino acids long. CDR1 and CDR2 (germline): SGDLS, YYNGEE. The ends lost 3 bases at V and 4 bases at J; junction bases unmatched: 4. The CDR3 loop is CASSALAGPDTQYF. The CDR3 nucleotides are TGTGCCAGCAGCGCTCTAGCGGGTCCAGATACGCAGTATTTT.

The chain is built from TRBV29-1 and TRBJ2-3; TRBD1 matches 7 bases. Germline lookup yields CDR1 SQVTM and CDR2 ANQGSEA. Trimming at V came to 4 bases and at J to 1 base, leaving 11 bases not matched to a gene. CDR3 size: 16 residues. The CDR3 sequence: CSVGGGDRVGTDTQYF. CDR3 in DNA: TGCAGCGTTGGTGGGGGAGACAGGGTCGGCACAGATACGCAGTATTTT.

The chain uses TRBV4-1 and TRBJ2-1; 10 bases are shared with TRBD2. V shed 1 base and J 4 bases; nucleotides not matched to a gene: 16. The CDR3 loop spans 20 amino acids. Germline values: CDR1 MGHRA, CDR2 YSYEKL. For the CDR3, the DNA is TGCGCCAGCAGCCAAGGGGGCCGGTGGTCTAGCGGGGGCCATTACAATGAGCAGTTCTTC. It is translated as CASSQGGRWSSGGHYNEQFF.

The J gene is TRBJ2-7, the V gene TRBV5-1, with 12 bases that match TRBD2. This CDR3 has 16 residues. V trimming: 3 bases; J trimming: 3 bases; junction bases outside the gene matches: 7. Per germline, CDR1 SGHRS and CDR2 YFSETQ. CDR3 coding DNA: TGCGCCAGCAGCTCTCAGACTAGCGGGGGAGGCTACGAGCAGTACTTC. Translation: CASSSQTSGGGYEQYF.

The chain carries TRBV3-1 (or the pseudogene TRBV3-2) and TRBJ2-3; 7 positions match TRBD2. V shed 4 bases, J shed 2 bases, and the junction held 6 bases outside the gene matches. CDR1 and CDR2 (germline): LGHDT, YNNKEL (reference sequence). The CDR3 has 15 amino acids. The CDR3 DNA follows: TGTGCCAGCAGCCTACCTAGCGGTACCACAGATACGCAGTATTTT. As protein: CASSLPSGTTDTQYF.

The chain recombines TRBV6-5 with TRBJ2-5; 8 bases are shared with TRBD1. V shed 4 bases, J shed 4 bases, and the junction held 8 bases outside the gene matches. In germline, CDR1 is MNHEY, CDR2 SVGAGI. The CDR3 spans 15 residues. DNA of the CDR3: TGTGCCAGCAGTTTTCGACAGGGGTATAGAGAGACCCAGTACTTC. Protein sequence: CASSFRQGYRETQYF.

The chain couples TRBV10-2 to TRBJ1-1, with D unresolved. The germline V gene has CDR1 WSHSY and CDR2 SAAADI. The CDR3 has 14 amino acids. The germline V and J ends were trimmed by 8 bases and 1 base, with 14 bases remaining between them. The CDR3 DNA reads TGCGCCAGCGGGGAAGGGAGGCCGAACACTGAAGCTTTCTTT. Translating gives CASGEGRPNTEAFF.

The table lists this clone with a few counts. The chain combines TRBV5-1 with TRBJ2-7; TRBD1 aligns across 7 bases. This CDR3 has 13 amino acids. V lost 3 bases and J lost 6; bases outside the gene matches: 6. CDR1 and CDR2 from the germline V gene are SGHRS and YFSETQ. The CDR3 sequence: CASSSATGAEQYF. The CDR3 DNA is TGCGCCAGCAGCTCGGCCACAGGGGCCGAGCAGTACTTC.

The chain is built from TRBV13 and TRBJ2-7, with a tentative D call TRBD2 (5 bases). There are 15 residues in the CDR3. The V end was cut by 2 bases, the J end by 7 bases, with 18 bases between. Germline CDR1 is PRHDT and CDR2 is FYEKMQ (reference sequence). The CDR3 here is CASSLTRRAGVEQYF. As DNA, the CDR3 is TGTGCCAGCAGCTTAACCCGGCGGGCCGGCGTTGAGCAGTACTTC.

V gene TRBV27 combines with J gene TRBJ2-5, with D perhaps matching TRBD2 (6 bases). The V gene lost 2 bases and the J gene lost 5 bases, with 6 bases spanning the gap. Germline V CDR1 and CDR2: MNHEY, SMNVEV (reference sequence). This CDR3 spans 12 amino acids. CDR3 in amino acids: CASSLSGETQYF. The CDR3 nucleotides are TGTGCCAGCAGTTTAAGCGGGGAGACCCAGTACTTC.

V is TRBV7-2 and J is TRBJ1-6, with 9 positions matching TRBD1. Germline loops: CDR1 SGHTA, CDR2 FQGNSA. This CDR3 has 16 residues. V dropped 4 bases and J dropped 7; count of bases not matched to a gene: 8. The CDR3 sequence is CASSSRDRERNSPLHF. CDR3 nucleotide sequence: TGTGCCAGCAGCTCCCGGGACAGGGAGAGGAATTCACCCCTCCACTTT.

This rearrangement joins TRBV6-5 to TRBJ2-2; 7 bases align to TRBD1. CDR3 length equals 13 residues. Germline V lookup: CDR1 MNHEY, CDR2 SVGAGI. V lost 6 bases, J lost 8 bases, and 6 bases stayed unmatched. The CDR3 reads CASRDTGEGELFF. CDR3 in DNA: TGTGCCAGCAGGGATACAGGGGAGGGGGAGCTGTTTTTT.

In this sample, this clone turned up once. The V call is TRBV7-2, the J call TRBJ2-2; 12 nucleotides agree with TRBD2. V trimming: 5 bases; J trimming: 7 bases; junction bases outside the gene matches: 11. CDR1 is SGHTA, CDR2 FQGNSA, per germline. CDR3 length: 17 residues. This CDR3 is CASSLSRLAGEGGELFF. The DNA of the CDR3 is TGTGCCAGCAGCCTTTCGAGACTAGCGGGAGAGGGCGGGGAGCTGTTTTTT.

The V and J genes are TRBV5-8 and TRBJ2-1, with 8 bases aligning to TRBD2. The germline V gene has CDR1 SGHTS and CDR2 YDEGEE. CDR3 length: 14 amino acids. Germline trimming cut 4 bases from V and 8 bases from J; bases unmatched to any gene: 8. This chain's CDR3 is CASSPGGRGDEQFF. In DNA form, the CDR3 reads TGTGCCAGCAGCCCCGGAGGGCGGGGGGATGAGCAGTTCTTC.

This clone has more than one count but fewer than ten. The chain recombines TRBV9 with TRBJ1-5, with 8 bases lining up with TRBD1. This CDR3 has 13 amino acids. The V and J ends lost 4 bases and 6 bases, in that order; junction bases with no gene match: 3. CDR1 SGDLS and CDR2 YYNGEE come from the germline V gene. CDR3 DNA: TGTGCCAGCAGCCGACAGGGGCGTCAGCCCCAGCATTTT. It specifies CASSRQGRQPQHF.

The chain combines TRBV7-2 with TRBJ2-7; 7 nucleotides match TRBD1. CDR1 SGHTA and CDR2 FQGNSA come from the germline V gene. There are 14 residues in the CDR3. V lost 5 bases, J lost 5 bases, and 9 bases stayed unmatched. CDR3 nucleotide sequence: TGTGCCAGCAGCCGTGGGACAGCTTCGGACGAGCAGTACTTC. This codes for CASSRGTASDEQYF.

V is TRBV29-1 and J is TRBJ2-7; 11 nucleotides align to TRBD1. The CDR3 consists of 13 residues. V shed 5 bases and J 3 bases; nucleotides not matched to a gene: 3. Germline CDR1 reads SQVTM; CDR2 reads ANQGSEA. CDR3 sequence reads: CSVSGTGGYEQYF. The CDR3 DNA sequence: TGCAGCGTTTCCGGGACAGGGGGCTACGAGCAGTACTTC.

The chain links TRBV6-6 to TRBJ1-2; 9 bases align to TRBD1. CDR1 is MNHNY, CDR2 SVGAGI, per germline (reference sequence). The V segment lost 0 bases and the J segment 8 bases; nucleotides outside the gene matches: 7. The CDR3 contains 15 residues. This CDR3 is CASSYSDRGPEGYTF. The CDR3 region has the DNA TGTGCCAGCAGTTACTCGGACAGGGGCCCGGAGGGCTACACCTTC.

The chain recombines TRBV24-1 with TRBJ2-1; D remains unclear. V lost 5 bases and J 7 bases, leaving 14 bases between the germline ends. The CDR3 runs 14 residues. Germline values: CDR1 KGHDR, CDR2 SFDVKD. The CDR3 here is CATSGLEDLNEQFF. CDR3 DNA sequence: TGTGCCACCAGTGGTCTAGAAGATCTAAATGAGCAGTTCTTC.

The chain is built from TRBV5-4 and TRBJ1-2; D is uncertain. V lost 1 base, J lost 6 bases, and 10 bases lay in between. Germline CDR1 is SGHNT and CDR2 is YYREEE (reference sequence). The CDR3 contains 13 residues. As DNA, the CDR3 is TGTGCCAGCAGCTTGAATGGGGAGGATGGCTACACCTTC. Its protein is CASSLNGEDGYTF. Full variable domain (remainder filled in from reference TRBV5-4 and TRBJ1-2): ETGVTQSPTHLIKTRGQQVTLRCSSQSGHNTVSWYQQALGQGPQFIFQYYREEENGRGNFPPRFSGLQFPNYSSELNVNALELDDSALYLCASSLNGEDGYTFGSGTRLTVV.

As DNA, the CDR3 is TGTGCCAGCAGCTTGGGGTTACAGGGCGACTATGGCTACACCTTC. Protein: CASSLGLQGDYGYTF. The V and J genes are TRBV5-4 and TRBJ1-2, with D possibly TRBD1 on 6 matching bases. The V gene lost 0 bases and the J gene lost 3 bases, with 12 bases spanning the gap. Per the germline V gene, CDR1 is SGHNT and CDR2 is YYREEE (reference sequence). CDR3 size: 15 residues.